This T cell receptor beta chain was recorded in a study of identifying expanded T cells in peripheral blood. General study findings and limits: Variance in clone template counts between roughly two-week samples significantly increased with total template count across all healthy donors.

Sequencing used immunoSEQ multiplex PCR; TCRdb keeps in-frame clones, though not all of them. The repertoire has about 58,000 clones, roughly 89% of them found once; the top ten carry roughly 3.5%. This clone has just one count. Its antigen remains unknown. Trimming left V 4 bases short and J 5 bases short, with 14 bases between. CDR1 and CDR2 (germline): MNHNS, SASEGT. This CDR3 comprises 15 residues. Input material: blood. The V and J genes are TRBV6-1 and TRBJ1-4; no definite D call. The TCR comes from a person between 18 and 70 years old in good health. The CDR3 here is CASSVSLFQNEKLFF. CDR3 DNA sequence: TGTGCCAGCAGTGTATCACTTTTTCAGAATGAAAAACTGTTTTTT.